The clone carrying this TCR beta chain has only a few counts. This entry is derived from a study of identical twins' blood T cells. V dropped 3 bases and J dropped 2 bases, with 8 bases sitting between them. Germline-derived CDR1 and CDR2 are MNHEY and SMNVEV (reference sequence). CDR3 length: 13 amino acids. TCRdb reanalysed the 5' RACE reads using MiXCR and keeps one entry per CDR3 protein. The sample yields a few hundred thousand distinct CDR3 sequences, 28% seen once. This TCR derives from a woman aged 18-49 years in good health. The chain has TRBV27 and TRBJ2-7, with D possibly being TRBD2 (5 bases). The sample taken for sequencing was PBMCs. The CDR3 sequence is CASSFSGAYEQYF. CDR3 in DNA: TGTGCCAGCAGTTTTTCCGGGGCCTACGAGCAGTACTTC.